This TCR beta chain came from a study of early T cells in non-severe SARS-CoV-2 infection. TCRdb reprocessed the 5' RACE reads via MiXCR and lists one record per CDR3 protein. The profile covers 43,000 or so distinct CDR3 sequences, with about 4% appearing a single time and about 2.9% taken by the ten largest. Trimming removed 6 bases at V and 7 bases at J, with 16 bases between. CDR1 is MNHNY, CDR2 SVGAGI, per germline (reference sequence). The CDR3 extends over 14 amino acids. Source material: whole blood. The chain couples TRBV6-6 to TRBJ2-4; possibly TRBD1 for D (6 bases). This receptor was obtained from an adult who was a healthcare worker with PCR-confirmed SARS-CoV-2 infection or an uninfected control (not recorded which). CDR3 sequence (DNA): TGTGCCAGCAGCCCTCATACAGGGTTGAACATTCAGTACTTC. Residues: CASSPHTGLNIQYF.